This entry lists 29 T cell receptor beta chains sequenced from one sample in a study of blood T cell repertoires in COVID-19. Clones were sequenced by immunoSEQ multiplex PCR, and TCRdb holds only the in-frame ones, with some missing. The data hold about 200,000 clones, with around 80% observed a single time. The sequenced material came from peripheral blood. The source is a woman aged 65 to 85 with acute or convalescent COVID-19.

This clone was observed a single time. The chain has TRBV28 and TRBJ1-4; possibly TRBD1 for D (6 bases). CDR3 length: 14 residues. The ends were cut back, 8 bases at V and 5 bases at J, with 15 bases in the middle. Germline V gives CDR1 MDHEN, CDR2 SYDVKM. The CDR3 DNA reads TGTGCCAGCTCTCTGTCCCAGGGGAATGAAAAACTGTTTTTT. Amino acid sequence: CASSLSQGNEKLFF.

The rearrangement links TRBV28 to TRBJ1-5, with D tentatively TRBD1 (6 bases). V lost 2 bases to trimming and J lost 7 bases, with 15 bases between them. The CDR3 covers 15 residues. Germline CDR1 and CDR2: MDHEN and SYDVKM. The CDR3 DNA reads TGTGCCAGCAGTTTAATCGGACAGCCCGTCCAGCCCCAGCATTTT. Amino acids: CASSLIGQPVQPQHF.

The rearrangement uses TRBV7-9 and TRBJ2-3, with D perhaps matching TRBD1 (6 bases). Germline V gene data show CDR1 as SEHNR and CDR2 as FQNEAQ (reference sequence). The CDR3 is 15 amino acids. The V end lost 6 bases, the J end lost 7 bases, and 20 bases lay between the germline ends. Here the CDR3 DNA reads TGTGCCAGCAGTCTCGGACAGACTTCAATGTATACGCAGTATTTT. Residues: CASSLGQTSMYTQYF.

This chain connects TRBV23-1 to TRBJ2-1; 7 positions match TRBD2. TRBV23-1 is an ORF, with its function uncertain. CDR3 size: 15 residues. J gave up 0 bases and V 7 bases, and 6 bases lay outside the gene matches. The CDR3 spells CASTLAETSYNEQFF. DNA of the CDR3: TGCGCCAGCACCCTAGCGGAAACCTCCTACAATGAGCAGTTCTTC.

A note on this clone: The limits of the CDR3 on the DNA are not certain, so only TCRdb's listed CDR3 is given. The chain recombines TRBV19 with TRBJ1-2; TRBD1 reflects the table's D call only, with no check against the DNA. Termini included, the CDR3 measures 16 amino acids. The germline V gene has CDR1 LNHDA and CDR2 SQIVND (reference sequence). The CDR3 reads CASSFGPGQGWTGYTF.

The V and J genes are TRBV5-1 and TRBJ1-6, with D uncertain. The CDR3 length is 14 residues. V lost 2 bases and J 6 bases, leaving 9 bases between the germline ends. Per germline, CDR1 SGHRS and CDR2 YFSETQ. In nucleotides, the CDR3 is TGCGCCAGCAGCTTCGGAGACCGTAATTCACCCCTCCACTTT. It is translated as CASSFGDRNSPLHF. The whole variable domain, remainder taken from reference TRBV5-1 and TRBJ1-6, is KAGVTQTPRYLIKTRGQQVTLSCSPISGHRSVSWYQQTPGQGLQFLFEYFSETQRNKGNFPGRFSGRQFSNSRSEMNVSTLELGDSALYLCASSFGDRNSPLHFGNGTRLTVT.

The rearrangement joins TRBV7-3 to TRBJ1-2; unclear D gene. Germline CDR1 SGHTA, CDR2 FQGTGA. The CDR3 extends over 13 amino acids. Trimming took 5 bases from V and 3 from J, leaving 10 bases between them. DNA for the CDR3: TGTGCCAGCAGCCGAGGAACCGACTATGGCTACACCTTC. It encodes CASSRGTDYGYTF.

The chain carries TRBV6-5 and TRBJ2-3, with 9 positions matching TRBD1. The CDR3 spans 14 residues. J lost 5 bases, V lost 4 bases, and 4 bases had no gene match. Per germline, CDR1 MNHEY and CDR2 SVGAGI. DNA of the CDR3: TGTGCCAGCAGTTTCGACAGGGGGATAGATACGCAGTATTTT. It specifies CASSFDRGIDTQYF.

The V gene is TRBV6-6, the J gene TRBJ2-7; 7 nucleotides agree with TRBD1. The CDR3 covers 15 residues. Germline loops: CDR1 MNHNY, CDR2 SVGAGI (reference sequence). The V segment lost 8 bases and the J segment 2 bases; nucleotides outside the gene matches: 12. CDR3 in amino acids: CASDGSGTDTYEQYF. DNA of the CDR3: TGTGCCAGCGATGGATCCGGGACAGATACCTACGAGCAGTACTTC.

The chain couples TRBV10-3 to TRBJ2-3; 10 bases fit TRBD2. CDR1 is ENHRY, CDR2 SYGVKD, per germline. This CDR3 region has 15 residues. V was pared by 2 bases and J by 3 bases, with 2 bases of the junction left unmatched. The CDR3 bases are TGTGCCATCAGTGAGGAGCGGGAGGGGACAGATACGCAGTATTTT. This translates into CAISEEREGTDTQYF.

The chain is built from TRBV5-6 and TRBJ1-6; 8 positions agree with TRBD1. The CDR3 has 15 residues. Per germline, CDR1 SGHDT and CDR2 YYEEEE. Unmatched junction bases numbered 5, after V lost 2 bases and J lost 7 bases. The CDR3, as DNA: TGTGCCAGCAGCTTTGGACAGGGCCTAAATTCACCCCTCCACTTT. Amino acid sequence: CASSFGQGLNSPLHF. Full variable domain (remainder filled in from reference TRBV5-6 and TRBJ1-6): DAGVTQSPTHLIKTRGQQVTLRCSPKSGHDTVSWYQQALGQGPQFIFQYYEEEERQRGNFPDRFSGHQFPNYSSELNVNALLLGDSALYLCASSFGQGLNSPLHFGNGTRLTVT.

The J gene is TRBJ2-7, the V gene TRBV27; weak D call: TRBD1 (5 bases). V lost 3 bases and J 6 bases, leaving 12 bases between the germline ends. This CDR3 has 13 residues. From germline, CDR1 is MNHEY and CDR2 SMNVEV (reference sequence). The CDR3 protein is CASSLAGSREQYF. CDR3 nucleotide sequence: TGTGCCAGCAGTTTGGCAGGGTCCCGCGAGCAGTACTTC.

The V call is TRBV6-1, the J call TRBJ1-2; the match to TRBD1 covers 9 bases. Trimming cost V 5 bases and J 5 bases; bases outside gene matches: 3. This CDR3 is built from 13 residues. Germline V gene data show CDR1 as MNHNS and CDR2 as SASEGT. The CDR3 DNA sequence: TGTGCCAGCAGTCAGGGACAGGGATATGGCTACACCTTC. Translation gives CASSQGQGYGYTF.

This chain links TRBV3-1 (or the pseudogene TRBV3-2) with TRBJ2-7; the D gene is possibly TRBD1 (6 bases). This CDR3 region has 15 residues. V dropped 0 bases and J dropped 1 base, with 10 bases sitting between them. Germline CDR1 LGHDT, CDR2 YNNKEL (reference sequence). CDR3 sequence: CASSQDLGQSYEQYF. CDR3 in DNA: TGTGCCAGCAGCCAAGATCTCGGACAGTCCTACGAGCAGTACTTC.

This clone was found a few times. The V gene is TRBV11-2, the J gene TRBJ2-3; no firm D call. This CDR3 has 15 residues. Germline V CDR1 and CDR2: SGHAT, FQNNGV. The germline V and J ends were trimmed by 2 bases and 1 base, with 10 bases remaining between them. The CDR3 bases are TGTGCCAGCAGCTTAATACTAACTGGCACAGATACGCAGTATTTT. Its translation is CASSLILTGTDTQYF. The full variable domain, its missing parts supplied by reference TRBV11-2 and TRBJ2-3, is EAGVAQSPRYKIIEKRQSVAFWCNPISGHATLYWYQQILGQGPKLLIQFQNNGVVDDSQLPKDRFSAERLKGVDSTLKIQPAKLEDSAVYLCASSLILTGTDTQYFGPGTRLTVL.

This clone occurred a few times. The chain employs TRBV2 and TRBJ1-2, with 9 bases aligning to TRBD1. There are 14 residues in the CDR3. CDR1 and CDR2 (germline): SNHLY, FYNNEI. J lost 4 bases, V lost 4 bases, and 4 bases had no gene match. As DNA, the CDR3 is TGTGCCAGCAGTGGGGGACAGGGTTTCTATGGCTACACCTTC. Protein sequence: CASSGGQGFYGYTF.

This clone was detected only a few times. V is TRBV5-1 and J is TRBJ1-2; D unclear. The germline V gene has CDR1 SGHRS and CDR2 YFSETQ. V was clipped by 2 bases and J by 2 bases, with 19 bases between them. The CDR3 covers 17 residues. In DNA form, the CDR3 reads TGCGCCAGCAGCTTTAACCCCCAAAGAATACACAACTATGGCTACACCTTC. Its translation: CASSFNPQRIHNYGYTF.

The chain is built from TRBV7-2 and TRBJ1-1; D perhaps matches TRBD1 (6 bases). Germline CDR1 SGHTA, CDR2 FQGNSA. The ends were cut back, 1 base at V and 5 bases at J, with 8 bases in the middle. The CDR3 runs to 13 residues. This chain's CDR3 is CASSLDRVTEAFF. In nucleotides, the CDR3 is TGTGCCAGCAGCTTAGACAGGGTTACTGAAGCTTTCTTT.

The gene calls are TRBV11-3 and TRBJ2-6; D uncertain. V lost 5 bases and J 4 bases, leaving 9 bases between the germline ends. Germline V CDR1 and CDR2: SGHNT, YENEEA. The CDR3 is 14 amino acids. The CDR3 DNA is TGTGCCAGCAGCCCTTCGTTCGGGGCCAACGTCCTGACTTTC. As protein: CASSPSFGANVLTF.

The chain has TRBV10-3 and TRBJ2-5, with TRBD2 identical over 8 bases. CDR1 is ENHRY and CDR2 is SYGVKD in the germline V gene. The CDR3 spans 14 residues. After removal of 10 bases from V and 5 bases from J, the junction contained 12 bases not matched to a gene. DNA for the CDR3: TGTGCCACCGGGGCAGCGGGAGCTAGTGAGACCCAGTACTTC. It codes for CATGAAGASETQYF.

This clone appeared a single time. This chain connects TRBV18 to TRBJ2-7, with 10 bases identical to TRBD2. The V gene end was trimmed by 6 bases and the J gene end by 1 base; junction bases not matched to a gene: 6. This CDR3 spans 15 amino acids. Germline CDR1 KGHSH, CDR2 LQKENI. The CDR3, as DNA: TGTGCCAGCTCCCCAGGGGGACTAGCGTCCTACGAGCAGTACTTC. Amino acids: CASSPGGLASYEQYF.

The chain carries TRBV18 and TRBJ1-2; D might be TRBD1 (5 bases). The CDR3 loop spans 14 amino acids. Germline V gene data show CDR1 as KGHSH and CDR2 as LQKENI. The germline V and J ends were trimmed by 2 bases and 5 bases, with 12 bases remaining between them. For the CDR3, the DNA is TGTGCCAGCTCACCAGCGGGGGGAGAGTATGGCTACACCTTC. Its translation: CASSPAGGEYGYTF. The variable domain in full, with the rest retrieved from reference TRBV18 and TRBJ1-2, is NAGVMQNPRHLVRRRGQEARLRCSPMKGHSHVYWYRQLPEEGLKFMVYLQKENIIDESGMPKERFSAEFPKEGPSILRIQQVVRGDSAAYFCASSPAGGEYGYTFGSGTRLTVV.

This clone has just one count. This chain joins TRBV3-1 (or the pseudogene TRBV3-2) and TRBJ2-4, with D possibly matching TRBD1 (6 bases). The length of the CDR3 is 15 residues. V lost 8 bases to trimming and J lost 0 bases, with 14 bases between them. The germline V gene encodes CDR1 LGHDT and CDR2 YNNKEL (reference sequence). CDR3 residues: CASARQEVAKNIQYF. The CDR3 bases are TGTGCCAGCGCTCGACAGGAAGTAGCCAAAAACATTCAGTACTTC.

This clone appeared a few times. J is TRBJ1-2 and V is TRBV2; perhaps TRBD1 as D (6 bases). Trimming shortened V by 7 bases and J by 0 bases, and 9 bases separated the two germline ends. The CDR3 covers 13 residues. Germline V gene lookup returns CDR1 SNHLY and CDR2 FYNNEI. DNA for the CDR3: TGTGCCAGCAAGGGGGAAGCTAACTATGGCTACACCTTC. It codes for CASKGEANYGYTF.

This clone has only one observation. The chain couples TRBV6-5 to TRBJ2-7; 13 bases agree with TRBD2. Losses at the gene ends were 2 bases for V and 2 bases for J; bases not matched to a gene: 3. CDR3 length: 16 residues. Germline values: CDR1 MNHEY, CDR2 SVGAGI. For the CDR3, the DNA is TGTGCCAGCAGTTACGCAGGGACTAGCGGGACCTACGAGCAGTACTTC. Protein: CASSYAGTSGTYEQYF.

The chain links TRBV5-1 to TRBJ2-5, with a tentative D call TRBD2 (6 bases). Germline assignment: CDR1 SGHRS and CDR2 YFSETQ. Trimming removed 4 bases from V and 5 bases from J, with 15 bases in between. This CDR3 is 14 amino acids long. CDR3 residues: CASSSGGAGETQYF. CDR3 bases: TGCGCCAGCAGCAGCGGCGGGGCGGGGGAGACCCAGTACTTC.

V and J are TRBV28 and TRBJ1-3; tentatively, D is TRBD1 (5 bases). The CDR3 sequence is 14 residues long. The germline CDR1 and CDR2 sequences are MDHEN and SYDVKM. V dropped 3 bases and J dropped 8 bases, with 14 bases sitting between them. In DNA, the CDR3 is TGTGCCAGCAGTTTTCGCCAGGGTGGTGACACCATATATTTT. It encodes CASSFRQGGDTIYF.

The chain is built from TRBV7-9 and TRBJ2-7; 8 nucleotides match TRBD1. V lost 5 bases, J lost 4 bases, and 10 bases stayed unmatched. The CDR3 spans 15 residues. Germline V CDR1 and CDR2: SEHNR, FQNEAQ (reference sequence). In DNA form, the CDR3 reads TGTGCCAGCAGCACCCAGGGGGCGTTGGGGTACGAGCAGTACTTC. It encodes CASSTQGALGYEQYF.

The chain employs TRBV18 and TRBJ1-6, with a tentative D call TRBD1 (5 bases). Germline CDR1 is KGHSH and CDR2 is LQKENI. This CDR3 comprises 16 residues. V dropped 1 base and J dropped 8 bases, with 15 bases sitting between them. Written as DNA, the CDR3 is TGTGCCAGCTCACCACTAAGGGCGGGGGGAGATTCACCCCTCCACTTT. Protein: CASSPLRAGGDSPLHF.